Given below is one T cell receptor beta chain in context. The data belong to a study of T cell changes during pregnancy in multiple sclerosis. The CDR3 length is 14 residues. In germline, CDR1 is LNHDA, CDR2 SQIVND (reference sequence). Trimming took 2 bases from V and 4 from J, leaving 11 bases between them. Some clones are missing from TCRdb's copy, which holds only in-frame ones; the method was immunoSEQ multiplex PCR. Here the sample spans about 77,000 clones, around nine tenths being singletons. The V and J genes are TRBV19 and TRBJ2-5; D possibly corresponds to TRBD1 (6 bases). This receptor was taken from a female donor with multiple sclerosis, enrolled in a pregnancy study. The source was peripheral blood, collected before pregnancy. In DNA form, the CDR3 reads TGTGCCAGTAGTATAAGGGGGAAAGGAGAGACCCAGTACTTC. As protein: CASSIRGKGETQYF.